The T cell receptor (beta chain) described here comes from a study of post-analysis software for immune sequencing data (dated by TCRdb to about 2015). A note on the overall study: Relapsing-remitting, secondary progressive and progressive-relapsing multiple sclerosis were recorded as disease courses, and subtype annotation was lacking for some patients. The patient repertoires were set against ten to eleven previously published healthy control repertoires from donors whose ages ranged from roughly 6 to 25 years. A subset of samples was prepared in parallel using single-end sample barcoding, then pooled and co-amplified after Illumina adapter ligation.

To demonstrate the VDJtools post-analysis software, TCR beta repertoires were profiled from the peripheral blood of more than ten young patients with multiple sclerosis. Multiple sclerosis patients were children and adolescents aged about 6 to 17 years. Points on this clonotype: The target of this receptor is not known. This may stem from a read error, because a much larger clone lies one nucleotide away.

Library method: PCR. Instrument used: Illumina HiSeq 2500. Unique molecular identifiers were incorporated into TCR beta cDNA libraries to reduce PCR and sequencing biases. Roughly 0.5 million cDNA molecules were obtained per 1 to 10 million input T cells, so each molecule approximated one T cell. The patient libraries were prepared and sequenced with the same protocol used for the earlier healthy control dataset. Within a given batch, samples were prepared together, multiplexed and sequenced on the same HiSeq lane. The source study handled its data this way. MIGEC was used to process the raw barcoded reads, and molecular identifier groups with only a single read were discarded before consensus assembly and CDR3 extraction. Clonotype tables were post-analysed with VDJtools, and diversity was normalized by down-sampling all datasets to the smallest sample size. In repertoire overlap clustering, CDR3 amino acid sequences, but not nucleotide sequences, were matched to correct batch-related cross-sample contamination. TCRdb redid the processing of the public reads, applying fastp at Q25 and MiXCR, and retained in-frame beta chains. Entries are consolidated by CDR3 protein sequence, retaining the most common genes and DNA. The V and J calls shown here were made by TCRdb, not taken from the authors' results. Across this sample there are hundreds of thousands of distinct CDR3 sequences, with 55% to 60% seen only once. Together, the top ten hold roughly 10% of the sample.

Per the germline V gene, SGHAT is the CDR1 and FQNNGV is the CDR2. The CDR3 holds 14 amino acids from the cysteine to the phenylalanine. Here the CDR3 DNA is all that survives: 42 bases in frame from base 1. Results the study describes overall, beyond this receptor: Compared with controls, multiple sclerosis patients had significantly lower normalized Chao1 diversity, a finding suggesting substantial peripheral T-cell clonal expansion. Patients showed significantly higher frequencies than controls for about 5 TRBV segments, among them TRBV5-6, TRBV5-1 and TRBV20-1. When samples were clustered directly using the F measure, samples prepared in the same batch co-clustered strongly, which prompted a batch-effect correction. The multiple sclerosis patient group was slightly younger than the control group.

Recombination connected TRBV11-2 to TRBJ2-1, with a tentative D gene TRBD2 over 6 matching bases. Sample: blood. This sequence originates from a girl between 2 and 10 years old with multiple sclerosis. The encoded CDR3 is CTSSRSDYMSEQFF. The nucleotides read TGTACCAGCAGTCGCTCGGACTACATGTCGGAGCAGTTCTTC.